The sequence of this T cell receptor (beta chain) was determined in a study of blood T cell repertoires in COVID-19. About the research overall: Samples taken during acute and convalescent COVID-19 were collected in the United States, Italy and Spain. Sources were T cells, B-cell-depleted T cells, or PBMCs; the material itself was cDNA or gDNA.

Study processing details: Estimation of nucleated cell counts relied on the amplification of reference gene primers. Here immunoSEQ multiplex PCR was the method, and the copy in TCRdb shows in-frame clones only, minus some. V and J calls and clone size follow that table, whereas D and trimming were derived from the DNA. The data show 200,000 to 250,000 clones, about 83% seen once. Enrollment of patients from Seattle took place during active infection, with longitudinal follow-up. The germline CDR1 and CDR2 sequences are SGHVS and FQNEAQ. The length of the CDR3 is 14 residues. With 5 bases removed from V and 7 bases from J, the gap between germline ends came to 17 bases.

The sequencing sample was made of peripheral blood. The source of this sequence is a woman in her 30s with COVID-19, enrolled during active disease. This chain uses TRBV7-8 with TRBJ2-5, with D possibly being TRBD2 (5 bases). The CDR3 is CASSLTTPGGTQYF. Written as DNA, the CDR3 is TGTGCCAGCAGCCTGACTACACCAGGAGGGACCCAGTACTTC.